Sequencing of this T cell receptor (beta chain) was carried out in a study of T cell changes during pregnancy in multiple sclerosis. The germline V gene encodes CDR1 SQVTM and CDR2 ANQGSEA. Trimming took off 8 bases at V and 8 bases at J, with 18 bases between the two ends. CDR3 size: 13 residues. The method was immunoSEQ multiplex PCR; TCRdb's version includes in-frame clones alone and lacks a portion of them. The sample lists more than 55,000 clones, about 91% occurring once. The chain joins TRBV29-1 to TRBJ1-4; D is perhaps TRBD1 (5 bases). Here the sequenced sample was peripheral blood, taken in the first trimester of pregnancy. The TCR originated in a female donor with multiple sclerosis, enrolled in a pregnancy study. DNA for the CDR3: TGCAGCATCGGCGGGGGGTCTCGGGAAAAACTGTTTTTT. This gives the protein CSIGGGSREKLFF.